This entry describes one TCR beta chain. This specimen comes from a study of blood T cell repertoires in COVID-19. Study-wide background: Specimens from acute and convalescent COVID-19 originated in the United States, Italy and Spain. The cDNA or gDNA used as material had been derived from T cells, B-cell-depleted T cells, or PBMCs.

The germline V gene encodes CDR1 SGHAT and CDR2 FQNNGV. V lost 1 base to trimming and J lost 4 bases; unmatched junction nucleotides: 6. The CDR3 sequence is 15 residues long. TCRdb keeps only in-frame clones here, not all; method: immunoSEQ multiplex PCR. The repertoire includes approximately 130,000 clones, 80% to 90% of them detected once, and 10% to 15% sits in the top ten. The specimen sequenced was peripheral blood. The TCR sequence derives from a human donor in a cohort sampled during active COVID-19. The chain has TRBV11-2 and TRBJ2-5; 7 positions match TRBD1. The CDR3 spells CASSLGATGRETQYF. CDR3 nucleotides: TGTGCCAGCAGCTTAGGGGCGACAGGGAGAGAGACCCAGTACTTC.